A selection of T cell receptor beta chains follows, all from one sample in a study of T cells in localized non-small cell lung cancer. Sequencing was performed with immunoSEQ multiplex PCR; in TCRdb, only in-frame clones are kept and a portion is missing. The sample holds 45,000 to 55,000 clones, 60% to 85% seen once. The sequencing used peripheral blood, collected before any cancer treatment. The source is a man aged 35-69 years with stage I squamous cell lung carcinoma. Each CDR3 is given without its conserved first and last residue. Size is stated for part of the rows, as once, few or many counts, or as a class when the clone is expanded.

J gene | clone size | V gene | CDR3 protein
TRBJ2-5 | NA | TRBV7-3 | ASSLSGTARTETQY
TRBJ2-6 | NA | TRBV28 | ASSFLGTGANVLT
TRBJ1-6 | NA | TRBV6-6 | ASSTKPGLNSPLH
TRBJ2-3 | NA | TRBV11-2 | ASSLMTPTDTQY
TRBJ1-6 | NA | TRBV5-1 | ASKVDPNGNSPLH
TRBJ2-3 | NA | TRBV4-3 | ASSQDRATDTQY
TRBJ1-1 | NA | TRBV28 | ASSTPTGEAF
TRBJ1-2 | NA | TRBV10-3 | AILLGSGYGYT
TRBJ2-1 | NA | TRBV7-9 | ASSPRTSGGHSYNEQF
TRBJ1-2 | NA | TRBV7-2 | ASSLDLGMSGYT
TRBJ1-1 | NA | TRBV2 | ASSARGPNTEAF
TRBJ2-6 | NA | TRBV30 | AWRRGRLGANVLT
TRBJ2-2 | NA | TRBV7-2 | ASSFARNTGELF
TRBJ2-3 | NA | TRBV11-3 | ASSLGWSGRGTDTQY
TRBJ2-5 | NA | TRBV6-5 | ASSYDGTAQGAQY
TRBJ1-1 | NA | TRBV5-1 | ASSVGQLGTEAF
TRBJ1-4 | NA | TRBV5-1 | ASSSRTGGEKLF
TRBJ1-2 | NA | TRBV28 | ASTPMTGQGYGYT
TRBJ1-5 | NA | TRBV19 | ASSIAGRGRSNQPQH
TRBJ1-6 | once | TRBV5-5 | ASSLGGSYNSPLH
TRBJ2-5 | NA | TRBV5-4 | ASNSRGETQY
TRBJ2-1 | NA | TRBV4-2 | ASSFLAGANEQF
TRBJ1-6 | once | TRBV6-5 | ASSYGRIGSSPLH
TRBJ2-1 | NA | TRBV6-5 | ASSYSYGSDNEQF
TRBJ2-1 | once | TRBV6-5 | ASSYSTGNEQF
TRBJ1-2 | NA | TRBV6-5 | ASILQGPNYGYT
TRBJ1-1 | NA | TRBV18 | ASSPQKNTEAF
TRBJ2-1 | NA | TRBV28 | ASSLSGNHEQF
TRBJ2-5 | NA | TRBV11-2 | ASSRDFSPKETQY
TRBJ2-7 | NA | TRBV7-9 | ASSTGLVEQY
TRBJ1-2 | NA | TRBV5-4 | ASSLPVRGQGYT
TRBJ1-6 | medium-sized | TRBV6-6 | ASSEQGQGNSPLH
TRBJ2-2 | NA | TRBV7-9 | ARAEDPTGELF
TRBJ2-1 | NA | TRBV5-4 | ASPSGLTNEQF
TRBJ1-1 | NA | TRBV13 | ASSLVQTMNTEAF
TRBJ1-2 | NA | TRBV28 | ASSLAQGYGYT
TRBJ2-2 | few | TRBV6-4 | ASTSSPGTGELF
TRBJ1-1 | NA | TRBV11-3 | ASSQGRDEAF
TRBJ1-1 | NA | TRBV28 | ASSPPLFVTEAF
TRBJ1-5 | NA | TRBV5-1 | ASSFRAEDGYQPQH